A single T cell receptor (beta chain) is shown here with its context. Its antigen remains unknown. This CDR3 region has 16 residues. Unmatched junction bases numbered 16, after V lost 4 bases and J lost 6 bases. The germline CDR1 and CDR2 sequences are SGHRS and YFSETQ. The entry originates in a study of cytomegalovirus exposure and HLA in healthy donors. Study findings and constraints: Later, an analysis found that TCR clusters from the first cohort tended to co-occur in the 90 to 150 validation repertoires.

Some clones are missing from TCRdb's copy, which holds only in-frame ones; the method was immunoSEQ multiplex PCR. In the table there are some 170,000 clones, about 95% of which are singletons. The study drew the donors from its approximately 110-subject validation cohort, separate from the approximately 700-subject first cohort. The sequence came from a woman aged 18-29 years in good health and CMV-seronegative. Sequenced sample: PBMCs. This chain connects TRBV5-1 to TRBJ2-7, with 7 nucleotides matching TRBD2. The CDR3 region is CASSPGGTGGLGEQYF. The DNA for the CDR3 is TGCGCCAGCAGCCCCGGGGGGACGGGAGGCCTAGGCGAGCAGTACTTC.